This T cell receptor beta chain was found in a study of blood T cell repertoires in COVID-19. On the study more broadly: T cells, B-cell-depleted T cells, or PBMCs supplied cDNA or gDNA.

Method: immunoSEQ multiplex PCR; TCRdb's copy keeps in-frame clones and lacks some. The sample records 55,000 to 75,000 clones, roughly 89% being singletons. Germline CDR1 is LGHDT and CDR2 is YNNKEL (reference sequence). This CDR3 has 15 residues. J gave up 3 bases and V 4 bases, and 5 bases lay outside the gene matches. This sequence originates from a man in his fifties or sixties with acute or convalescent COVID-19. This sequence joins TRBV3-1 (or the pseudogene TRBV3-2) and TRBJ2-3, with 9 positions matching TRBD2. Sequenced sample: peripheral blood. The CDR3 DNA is TGTGCCAGCAGCCCTCAAGGACTAGCGACAGATACGCAGTATTTT. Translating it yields CASSPQGLATDTQYF.